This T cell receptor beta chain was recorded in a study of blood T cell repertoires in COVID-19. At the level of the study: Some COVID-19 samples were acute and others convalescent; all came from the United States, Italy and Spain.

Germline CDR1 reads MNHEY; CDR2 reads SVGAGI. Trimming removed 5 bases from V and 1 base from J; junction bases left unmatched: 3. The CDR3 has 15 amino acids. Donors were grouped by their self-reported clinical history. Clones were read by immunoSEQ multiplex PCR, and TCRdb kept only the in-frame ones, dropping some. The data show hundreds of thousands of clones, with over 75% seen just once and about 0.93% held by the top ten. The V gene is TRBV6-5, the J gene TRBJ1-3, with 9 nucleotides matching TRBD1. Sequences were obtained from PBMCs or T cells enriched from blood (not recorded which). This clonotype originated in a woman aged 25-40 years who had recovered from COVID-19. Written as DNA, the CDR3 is TGTGCCAGCAGTATGGACAGGGGATCTGGAAACACCATATATTTT. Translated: CASSMDRGSGNTIYF.